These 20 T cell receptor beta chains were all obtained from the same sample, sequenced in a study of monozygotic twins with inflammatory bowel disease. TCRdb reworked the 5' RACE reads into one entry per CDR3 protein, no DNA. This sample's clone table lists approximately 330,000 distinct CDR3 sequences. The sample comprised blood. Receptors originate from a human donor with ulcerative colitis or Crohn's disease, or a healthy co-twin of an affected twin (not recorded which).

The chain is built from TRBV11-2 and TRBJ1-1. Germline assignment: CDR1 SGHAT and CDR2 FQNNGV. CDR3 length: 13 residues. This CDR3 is CASRAVGNTEAFF.

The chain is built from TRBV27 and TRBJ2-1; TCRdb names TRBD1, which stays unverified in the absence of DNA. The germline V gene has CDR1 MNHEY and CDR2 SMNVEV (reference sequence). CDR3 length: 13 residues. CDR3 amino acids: CASSATGGDEQFF.

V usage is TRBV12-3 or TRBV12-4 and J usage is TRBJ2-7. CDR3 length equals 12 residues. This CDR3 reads CASSSQIYEQYF.

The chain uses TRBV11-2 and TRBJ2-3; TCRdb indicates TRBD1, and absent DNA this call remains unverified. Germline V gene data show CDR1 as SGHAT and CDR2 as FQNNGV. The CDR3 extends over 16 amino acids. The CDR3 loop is CASSLGLDRGGDTQYF.

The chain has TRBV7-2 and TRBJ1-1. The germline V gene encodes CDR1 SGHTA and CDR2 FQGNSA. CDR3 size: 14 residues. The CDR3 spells CASSLAVGAHEAFF.

CDR3 loop: CASRPPARGGEQYF. The rearrangement uses TRBV6-1 and TRBJ2-7; the D gene TCRdb calls, TRBD2, cannot be checked with no DNA. The CDR3 has 14 residues. The germline CDR1 and CDR2 sequences are MNHNS and SASEGT.

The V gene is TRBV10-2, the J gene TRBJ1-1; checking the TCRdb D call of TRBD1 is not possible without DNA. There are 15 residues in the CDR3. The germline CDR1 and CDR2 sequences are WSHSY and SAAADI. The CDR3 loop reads CASSESLRGSTEAFF.

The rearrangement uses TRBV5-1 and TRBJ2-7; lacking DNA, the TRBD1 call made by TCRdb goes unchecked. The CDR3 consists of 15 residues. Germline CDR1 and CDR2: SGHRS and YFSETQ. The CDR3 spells CASSSGTLSSYEQYF.

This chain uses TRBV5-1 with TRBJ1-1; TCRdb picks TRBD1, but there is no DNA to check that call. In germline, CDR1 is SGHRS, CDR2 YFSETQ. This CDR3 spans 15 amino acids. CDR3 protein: CASSLGQGKKTEAFF.

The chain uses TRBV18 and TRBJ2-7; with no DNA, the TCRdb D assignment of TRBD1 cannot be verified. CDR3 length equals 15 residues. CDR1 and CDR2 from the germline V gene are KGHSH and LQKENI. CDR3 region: CASSPLTGVSDEQYF.

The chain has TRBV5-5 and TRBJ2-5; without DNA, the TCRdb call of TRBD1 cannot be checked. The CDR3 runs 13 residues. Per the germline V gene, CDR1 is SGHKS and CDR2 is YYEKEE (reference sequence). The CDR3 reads CASSASGAETQYF.

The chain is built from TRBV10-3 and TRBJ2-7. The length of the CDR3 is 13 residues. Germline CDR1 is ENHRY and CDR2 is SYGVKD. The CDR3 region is CAISDNSPYEQYF.

The CDR3 here is CASGLALQGTDGYTF. The rearrangement joins TRBV12-5 to TRBJ1-2; TCRdb's D call, TRBD1, is unchecked because there is no DNA. The CDR3 has 15 amino acids. Germline V gives CDR1 LGHNT, CDR2 FRNRAP.

Here the CDR3 reads CSAKPRASGSLYEQFF. This chain connects TRBV20-1 to TRBJ2-1; TCRdb outputs TRBD2, but without DNA this stays unchecked. The CDR3 sequence is 16 residues long. From germline, CDR1 is DFQATT and CDR2 SNEGSKA (reference sequence).

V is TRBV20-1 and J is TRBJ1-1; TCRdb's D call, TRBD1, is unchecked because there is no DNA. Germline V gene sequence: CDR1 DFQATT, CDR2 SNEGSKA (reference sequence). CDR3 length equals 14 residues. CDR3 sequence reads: CSAEGGIVNTEAFF.

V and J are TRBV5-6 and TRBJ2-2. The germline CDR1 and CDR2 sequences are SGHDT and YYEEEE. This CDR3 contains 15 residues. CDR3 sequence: CASSLYKLGTGELFF.

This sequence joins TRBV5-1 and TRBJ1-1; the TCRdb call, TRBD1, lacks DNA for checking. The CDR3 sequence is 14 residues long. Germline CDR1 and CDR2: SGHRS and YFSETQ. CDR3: CASSFGQGSTEAFF. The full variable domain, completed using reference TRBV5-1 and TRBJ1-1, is KAGVTQTPRYLIKTRGQQVTLSCSPISGHRSVSWYQQTPGQGLQFLFEYFSETQRNKGNFPGRFSGRQFSNSRSEMNVSTLELGDSALYLCASSFGQGSTEAFFGQGTRLTVV.

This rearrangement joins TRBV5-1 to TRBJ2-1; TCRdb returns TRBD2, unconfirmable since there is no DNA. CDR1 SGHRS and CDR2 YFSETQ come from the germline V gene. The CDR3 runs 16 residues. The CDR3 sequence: CASSLSGGGMNDEQFF. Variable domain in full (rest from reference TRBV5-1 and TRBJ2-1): KAGVTQTPRYLIKTRGQQVTLSCSPISGHRSVSWYQQTPGQGLQFLFEYFSETQRNKGNFPGRFSGRQFSNSRSEMNVSTLELGDSALYLCASSLSGGGMNDEQFFGPGTRLTVL.

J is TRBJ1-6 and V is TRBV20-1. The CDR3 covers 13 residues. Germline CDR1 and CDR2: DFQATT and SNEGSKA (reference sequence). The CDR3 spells CSARRQGNSPLHF.

This chain's CDR3 is CAISDLAGGGTDTQYF. The chain carries TRBV10-3 and TRBJ2-3; TCRdb picks TRBD2, but there is no DNA to check that call. Germline V gives CDR1 ENHRY, CDR2 SYGVKD. CDR3 length equals 16 residues.